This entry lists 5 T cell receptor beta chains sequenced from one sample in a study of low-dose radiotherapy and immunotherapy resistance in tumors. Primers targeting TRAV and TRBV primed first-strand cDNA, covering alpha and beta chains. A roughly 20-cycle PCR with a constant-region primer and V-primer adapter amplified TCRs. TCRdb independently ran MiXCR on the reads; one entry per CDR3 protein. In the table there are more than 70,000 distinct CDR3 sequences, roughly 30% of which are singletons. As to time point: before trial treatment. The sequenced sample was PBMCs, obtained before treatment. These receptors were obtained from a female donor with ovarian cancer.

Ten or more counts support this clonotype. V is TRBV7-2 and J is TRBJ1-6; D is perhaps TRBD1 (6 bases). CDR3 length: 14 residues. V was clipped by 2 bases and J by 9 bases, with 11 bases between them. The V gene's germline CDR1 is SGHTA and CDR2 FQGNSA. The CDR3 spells CASSLTTGSSPLHF. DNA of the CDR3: TGTGCCAGCAGCTTAACAACAGGGTCTTCACCCCTCCACTTT.

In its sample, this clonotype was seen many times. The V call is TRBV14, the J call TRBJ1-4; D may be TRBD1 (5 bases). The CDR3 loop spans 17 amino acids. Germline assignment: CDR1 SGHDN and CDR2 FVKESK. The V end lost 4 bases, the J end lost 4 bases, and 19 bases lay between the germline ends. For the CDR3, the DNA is TGTGCCAGCAGCCCAGTTCGCCGGGCCGACAGTAATGAAAAACTGTTTTTT. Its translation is CASSPVRRADSNEKLFF.

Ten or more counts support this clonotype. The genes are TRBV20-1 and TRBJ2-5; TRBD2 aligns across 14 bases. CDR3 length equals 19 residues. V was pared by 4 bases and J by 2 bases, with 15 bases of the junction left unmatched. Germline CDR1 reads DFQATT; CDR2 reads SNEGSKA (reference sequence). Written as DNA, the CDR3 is TGCAGTGCTACGAACCCCAAGACTTGGACTAGCGGGGGGCAAGAGACCCAGTACTTC. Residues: CSATNPKTWTSGGQETQYF.

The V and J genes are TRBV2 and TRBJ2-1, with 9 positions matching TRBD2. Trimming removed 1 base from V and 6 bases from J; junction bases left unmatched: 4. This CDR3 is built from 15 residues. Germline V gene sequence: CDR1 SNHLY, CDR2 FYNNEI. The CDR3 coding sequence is TGTGCCAGCAGTGAAGTAGCGGGGGAAGGCAATGAGCAGTTCTTC. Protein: CASSEVAGEGNEQFF.

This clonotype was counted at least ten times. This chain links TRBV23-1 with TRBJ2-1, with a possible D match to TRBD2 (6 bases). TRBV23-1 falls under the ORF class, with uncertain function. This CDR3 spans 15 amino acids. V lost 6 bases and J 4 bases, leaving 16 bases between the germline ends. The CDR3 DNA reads TGCGCCAGCAGCCAAGGAGGAGGGGCTTACAATGAGCAGTTCTTC. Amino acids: CASSQGGGAYNEQFF.